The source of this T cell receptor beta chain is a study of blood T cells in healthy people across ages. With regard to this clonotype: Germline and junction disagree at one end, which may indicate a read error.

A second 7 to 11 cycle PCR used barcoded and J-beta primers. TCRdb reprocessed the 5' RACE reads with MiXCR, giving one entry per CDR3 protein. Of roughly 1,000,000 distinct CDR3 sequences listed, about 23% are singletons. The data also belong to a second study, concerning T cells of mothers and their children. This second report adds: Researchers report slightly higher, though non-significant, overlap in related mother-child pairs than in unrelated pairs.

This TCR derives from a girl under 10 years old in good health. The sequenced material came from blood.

As DNA, the CDR3 is TGTGCCACCAGTGACCGCCTGGGGACGTTCTTC. It yields the protein CATSDRLGTFF. The V and J genes are TRBV24-1 and TRBJ2-5; tentatively, D is TRBD1 or TRBD2 (5 bases each). This CDR3 has 11 residues. Germline CDR1 and CDR2: KGHDR and SFDVKD.